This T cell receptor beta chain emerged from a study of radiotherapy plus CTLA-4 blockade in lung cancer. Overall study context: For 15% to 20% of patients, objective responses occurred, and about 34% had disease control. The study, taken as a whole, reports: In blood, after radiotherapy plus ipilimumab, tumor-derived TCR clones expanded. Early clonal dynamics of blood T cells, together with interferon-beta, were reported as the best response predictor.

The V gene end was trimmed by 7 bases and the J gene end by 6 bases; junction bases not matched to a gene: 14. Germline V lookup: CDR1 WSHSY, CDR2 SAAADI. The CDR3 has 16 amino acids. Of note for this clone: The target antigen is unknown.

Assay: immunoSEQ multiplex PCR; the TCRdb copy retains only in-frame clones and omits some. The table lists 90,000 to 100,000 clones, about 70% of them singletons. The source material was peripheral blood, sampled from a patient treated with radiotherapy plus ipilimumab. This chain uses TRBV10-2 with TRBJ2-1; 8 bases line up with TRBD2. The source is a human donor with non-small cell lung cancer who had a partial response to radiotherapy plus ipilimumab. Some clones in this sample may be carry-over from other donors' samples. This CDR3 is CASIEGSGGSSNEQFF. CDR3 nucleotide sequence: TGCGCCAGCATCGAGGGGTCGGGGGGGTCGAGCAATGAGCAGTTCTTC.